These T cell receptor beta chains were read from a single sample in a study of control samples from healthy donors and cancer patients. The repertoire was sequenced with immunoSEQ multiplex PCR; TCRdb's copy has only in-frame clones and lacks some. The table records roughly 130,000 clones, roughly 90% of them present only once. Specimen: blood. All receptors come from a man between 18 and 29 years old in good health. The CDR3 runs from the conserved cysteine through the conserved F or W. A D gene is named only where the DNA matches it firmly. Size values are once, few and many counts, or a class for expanded clones, and some rows have none.

d_call	clone_size	v_call	j_call	cdr3_nt	cdr3_aa
.	once	TRBV4-1	TRBJ2-1	TGCGCCAGCAGCCGCAACTACAGGGGGGGGGTGGATGAGCAGTTCTTC	CASSRNYRGGVDEQFF
.	.	TRBV25-1	TRBJ2-3	TGTGCCAGCAGTGAATTGACTAGTGGTAGCACAGATACGCAGTATTTT	CASSELTSGSTDTQYF
TRBD1	.	TRBV6-5	TRBJ1-2	TGTGCCAGCAGTCCAACAGGGGGCTATGGCTACACCTTC	CASSPTGGYGYTF
.	few	TRBV5-1	TRBJ2-5	TGCGCCAGCAGCTTGGTCCAGGGAGCAGAGACCCAGTACTTC	CASSLVQGAETQYF
TRBD2	.	TRBV5-4	TRBJ2-2	TGTGCCAGCAGCCTAGGACTAGCGGGGGAAACCGGGGAGCTGTTTTTT	CASSLGLAGETGELFF
TRBD1	.	TRBV9	TRBJ1-2	TGTGCCAGCAGCGCCCAGGGGGCAGGCTATGGCTACACCTTC	CASSAQGAGYGYTF
.	.	TRBV27	TRBJ1-6	TGTGCCAGCAGCCAGGGGCCCTATAATTCACCCCTCCACTTT	CASSQGPYNSPLHF
.	once	TRBV20-1	TRBJ1-1	TGCAGTGGGACTGCGCAGCTCGGAGCTTTCTTT	CSGTAQLGAFF
TRBD1	.	TRBV5-1	TRBJ2-2	TGCGCCAGCAGCTCTGGGACAGGGAACACCGGGGAGCTGTTTTTT	CASSSGTGNTGELFF
.	.	TRBV10-3	TRBJ2-5	TGTGCCATCAGTGAGTCGGGAGTTCTGGAGACCCAGTACTTC	CAISESGVLETQYF
TRBD1	once	TRBV4-1	TRBJ2-7	TGCGCCAGCAGCCCCGGGACAGGGGTGGACGAGCAGTACTTC	CASSPGTGVDEQYF
TRBD1	.	TRBV29-1	TRBJ1-2	TGCAGCGTTGGACAGGGCAACTATGGCTACACCTTC	CSVGQGNYGYTF
.	.	TRBV5-4	TRBJ2-2	TGTGCCAGCAGCTTGGTATTGATAGGGCAAACCGGGGAGCTGTTTTTT	CASSLVLIGQTGELFF
TRBD1	.	TRBV5-1	TRBJ1-1	TGCGCCAGCAGCTTGCTGGTGCAAACAGGGGGTACTGAAGCTTTCTTT	CASSLLVQTGGTEAFF
.	.	TRBV19	TRBJ2-3	TGTGCCAGTAGCGACAACACAGATACGCAGTATTTT	CASSDNTDTQYF